Following are 22 T cell receptor beta chains from one sample sequenced in a study of T cell changes during pregnancy in multiple sclerosis. The method was immunoSEQ multiplex PCR; TCRdb's version includes in-frame clones alone and lacks a portion of them. This sample carries approximately 46,000 clones, approximately 90% of them seen once, and the ten largest clones take about 3.1%. Source: CD8+ T cells from peripheral blood mononuclear cells, taken in the second trimester of pregnancy. The receptors shown here come from a female donor with multiple sclerosis, enrolled in a pregnancy study.

The CDR3 nucleotides are TGTGCCAGCAGCGGCCTGTCCCAGGGACAGGGAAGTGGCTACACCTTC. This translates into CASSGLSQGQGSGYTF. J is TRBJ1-2 and V is TRBV9; 9 positions match TRBD1. The CDR3 is 16 residues long. V was clipped by 3 bases and J by 7 bases; unmatched bases: 13. CDR1 is SGDLS and CDR2 is YYNGEE in the germline V gene.

This clone was counted a single time. The J gene is TRBJ1-2, the V gene TRBV6-5; D perhaps matches TRBD1 (6 bases). CDR3 size: 14 residues. Germline V gene lookup returns CDR1 MNHEY and CDR2 SVGAGI. V lost 0 bases and J 4 bases, leaving 9 bases between the germline ends. The CDR3 loop reads CASSYSTGVYGYTF. Written as DNA, the CDR3 is TGTGCCAGCAGTTACTCGACAGGAGTCTATGGCTACACCTTC.

The chain carries TRBV6-5 and TRBJ1-5, with D perhaps matching TRBD1 (6 bases). The CDR3 loop spans 12 amino acids. V was trimmed by 6 bases and J by 7 bases, leaving 10 bases between them. In germline, CDR1 is MNHEY, CDR2 SVGAGI. Here the CDR3 reads CASRQGSQPQHF. DNA of the CDR3: TGTGCCAGCAGACAGGGAAGCCAGCCCCAGCATTTT.

This clone has a single count. The chain employs TRBV7-9 and TRBJ2-6, with a possible D match to TRBD2 (5 bases). Germline loops: CDR1 SEHNR, CDR2 FQNEAQ (reference sequence). The CDR3 covers 16 residues. Trimming left V 5 bases short and J 0 bases short, with 11 bases between. The CDR3 spells CASSPGGFSGANVLTF. The CDR3 DNA reads as TGTGCCAGCAGCCCGGGCGGGTTCTCTGGGGCCAACGTCCTGACTTTC.

The rearrangement joins TRBV15 to TRBJ1-1, with D maybe TRBD1 (6 bases). The V end lost 5 bases, the J end lost 7 bases, and 11 bases lay between the germline ends. CDR1 is LNHNV, CDR2 YYDKDF, per germline (reference sequence). This CDR3 has 12 amino acids. For the CDR3, the DNA is TGTGCCACCAGCCTGGGCAGGGGTGAAGCTTTCTTT. Protein product: CATSLGRGEAFF.

The genes are TRBV2 and TRBJ2-5; D call uncertain. Trimming took off 6 bases at V and 5 bases at J, with 22 bases between the two ends. Germline V gives CDR1 SNHLY, CDR2 FYNNEI. CDR3 length: 16 residues. CDR3 nucleotides: TGTGCCAGCAGCTCCGCGTGGAGCACGATAAGGGAGACCCAGTACTTC. Translating it yields CASSSAWSTIRETQYF.

The CDR3 DNA is TGTGCCAGCAAAACCTATGGAGGGCAGGATCAGCCCCAGCATTTT. Translation: CASKTYGGQDQPQHF. V usage is TRBV6-6 and J usage is TRBJ1-5, with D unresolved. The CDR3 totals 15 residues. Trimming shortened V by 7 bases and J by 5 bases, and 18 bases separated the two germline ends. CDR1 and CDR2 from the germline V gene are MNHNY and SVGAGI (reference sequence).

The chain uses TRBV18 and TRBJ1-1; no reliable D call. Germline V gives CDR1 KGHSH, CDR2 LQKENI. The CDR3 has 13 residues. CDR3 coding DNA: TGTGGGTCCCGGAGGGCAGACACTACTGAAGCTTTCTTT. Its translation: CGSRRADTTEAFF.

This clone has only one observation. The V gene is TRBV7-2, the J gene TRBJ2-5, with 8 bases fitting TRBD2. V lost 5 bases to trimming and J lost 5 bases; unmatched junction nucleotides: 13. CDR1 and CDR2 (germline): SGHTA, FQGNSA. This CDR3 region has 16 residues. CDR3 nucleotide sequence: TGTGCCAGCAGCAACAATCCCGGGGGGGCGGGGGAGACCCAGTACTTC. Encoded protein: CASSNNPGGAGETQYF.

This clone appeared a single time. The chain joins TRBV12-5 to TRBJ1-5, with D possibly matching TRBD1 (5 bases). CDR1 LGHNT and CDR2 FRNRAP come from the germline V gene. CDR3 length equals 16 residues. The V end was cut by 2 bases, the J end by 5 bases, with 16 bases between. The CDR3 DNA sequence: TGTGCTAGTGGTTTGAGGGGCCCCTGGCAATATCAGCCCCAGCATTTT. As protein: CASGLRGPWQYQPQHF.

The DNA of the CDR3 is TGTGCCAGCAGCCCCGGAGACGGGGGTTTCCAAGAGACCCAGTACTTC. It is translated as CASSPGDGGFQETQYF. The chain uses TRBV5-5 and TRBJ2-5; a weak D match, TRBD2 (6 bases). Germline CDR1 reads SGHKS; CDR2 reads YYEKEE (reference sequence). Trimming stripped 4 bases from V and 1 base from J, with 17 bases between. The CDR3 contains 16 residues.

The rearrangement joins TRBV6-5 to TRBJ1-4; TRBD1 is a possible D gene (5 bases). V gave up 2 bases and J gave up 5 bases, with 9 bases separating them. The CDR3 has 14 amino acids. CDR1 MNHEY and CDR2 SVGAGI come from the germline V gene. The CDR3 nucleotides read TGTGCCAGCAGTTACGTAGCAGGGAATGAAAAACTGTTTTTT. Amino acids: CASSYVAGNEKLFF.

This clone was seen just once. J is TRBJ1-1 and V is TRBV9, with TRBD1 matching over 7 bases. Per the germline V gene, CDR1 is SGDLS and CDR2 is YYNGEE. This CDR3 has 14 residues. Trimming cost V 2 bases and J 1 base; bases outside gene matches: 2. CDR3 sequence: CASSVGTANTEAFF. The CDR3 coding sequence is TGTGCCAGCAGCGTTGGGACAGCGAACACTGAAGCTTTCTTT.

This chain uses TRBV6-5 with TRBJ2-2; D may be TRBD1 (6 bases). The V and J ends lost 6 bases and 4 bases respectively, with 12 bases between them. The germline gives CDR1 MNHEY, CDR2 SVGAGI. The CDR3 runs 14 residues. The CDR3: CASRLGTTTGELFF. The CDR3 DNA reads TGTGCCAGCAGACTCGGGACAACCACCGGGGAGCTGTTTTTT.

This chain uses TRBV6-5 with TRBJ2-7; D may be TRBD1 (5 bases). Germline V gene sequence: CDR1 MNHEY, CDR2 SVGAGI. V was clipped by 6 bases and J by 4 bases, with 10 bases between them. The CDR3 totals 12 residues. CDR3 bases: TGTGCCAGCAGGGACAAGTTGTACGAGCAGTACTTC. It is translated as CASRDKLYEQYF.

This sequence joins TRBV5-4 and TRBJ2-5; the match to TRBD1 covers 8 bases. V lost 4 bases to trimming and J lost 5 bases; unmatched junction nucleotides: 10. Germline CDR1 SGHNT, CDR2 YYREEE (reference sequence). This CDR3 is built from 15 residues. The chain's CDR3 is CASSNQDRDGETQYF. CDR3 coding DNA: TGTGCCAGCAGCAACCAGGACAGGGATGGGGAGACCCAGTACTTC.

The chain joins TRBV25-1 to TRBJ1-1; no firm D call. The CDR3 is 16 residues long. The germline V gene has CDR1 MGHDK and CDR2 SYGVNS. V dropped 7 bases and J dropped 0 bases, with 18 bases sitting between them. DNA for the CDR3: TGTGCCAGCACCCAGGAAGGTGGATGGGTGAACACTGAAGCTTTCTTT. It specifies CASTQEGGWVNTEAFF.

This chain uses TRBV9 with TRBJ1-4; 8 nucleotides match TRBD1. Trimming cost V 3 bases and J 4 bases; bases outside gene matches: 5. The germline gives CDR1 SGDLS, CDR2 YYNGEE. CDR3 size: 15 residues. The CDR3 region is CASSAGQGGNEKLFF. The CDR3 DNA reads TGTGCCAGCAGCGCCGGACAGGGTGGTAATGAAAAACTGTTTTTT.

The V call is TRBV4-1, the J call TRBJ2-1, with D tentatively TRBD2 (5 bases). V was pared by 3 bases and J by 6 bases, with 12 bases between. The germline V gene has CDR1 MGHRA and CDR2 YSYEKL. The CDR3 contains 14 residues. DNA for the CDR3: TGCGCCAGCAGCCACCGAGGGTTAGTCAATGAGCAGTTCTTC. Protein sequence: CASSHRGLVNEQFF.

This chain uses TRBV27 with TRBJ2-7, with D hard to call. Trimming took 0 bases from V and 2 from J, leaving 8 bases between them. Germline V CDR1 and CDR2: MNHEY, SMNVEV (reference sequence). This CDR3 region has 14 residues. As DNA, the CDR3 is TGTGCCAGCAGTTTATCTGGGCCTACCTACGAGCAGTACTTC. This gives the protein CASSLSGPTYEQYF.

The chain carries TRBV7-3 and TRBJ1-1, with a possible D match to TRBD1 (6 bases). With 0 bases removed from V and 6 bases from J, the gap between germline ends came to 11 bases. Per germline, CDR1 SGHTA and CDR2 FQGTGA. The CDR3 contains 14 residues. The CDR3 sequence is CASSLTGGLAEAFF. Written as DNA, the CDR3 is TGTGCCAGCAGCTTAACCGGGGGGCTGGCTGAAGCTTTCTTT.

The chain combines TRBV19 with TRBJ2-7, with 9 positions matching TRBD1. The CDR3 totals 14 residues. J gave up 6 bases and V 4 bases, and 7 bases lay outside the gene matches. Germline CDR1 LNHDA, CDR2 SQIVND (reference sequence). The CDR3 loop reads CASSSRQGGSEQYF. The CDR3 DNA is TGTGCCAGTAGTAGCCGACAGGGGGGGAGCGAGCAGTACTTC.